A single T cell receptor (beta chain) is shown here with its context. No cognate antigen has been identified for it. Per-nucleotide qualities are absent, and no much larger clonotype sits a single base away. The data are from a study of T cell responses to AZD1222 COVID-19 vaccine (dated by TCRdb to the early 2020s). Study-level background: Because spike-specific TCR depth and breadth did not differ between the two schedules, AZD1222 recipients who got a second dose at roughly 4 weeks were pooled with those who got a second dose at roughly 12 weeks. Trial participants were enrolled into age subgroups of 18-55, 56-69 and 70-plus years, which contained 148, 28 and 57 TCR-sequenced participants, respectively. A total of approximately 230 trial participants underwent TCR sequencing, of whom approximately 210 received two doses of AZD1222 and about 26 received two doses of the MenACWY control vaccine.

Trimming at the junction amounts to 7 bases on V and 9 bases on J, and the germline ends lie 19 bases apart. The CDR3, cysteine through phenylalanine, is 13 amino acids long. This entry keeps only the CDR3 DNA: 39 bases, framed from base 1. The germline V gene sets CDR1 to MDHEN and CDR2 to SYDVKM. The full study reports these points: Nearly half of unique spike-specific TCRs reportedly recognized epitopes outside regions mutated in the B.1.351 and B.1.1.7 variants. Conclusions about previously exposed vaccinees are limited, since just five to seven AZD1222 recipients were seropositive for SARS-CoV-2 at baseline. Because no day 14 peak-response samples were available, the repertoires could be characterized only after the peak T cell response. Most participants were white British and females outnumbered males, and the authors suggested that clonal diversity may have been underestimated. Spike-specific TCR breadth and depth rose significantly after two AZD1222 doses compared with day 0 and with MenACWY recipients. The 56-69-year group was small, and its depth increase did not reach significance, likely because of low power. The vaccine-associated CD4 TCRs covered the entire spike protein, and the dominant responses fell in regions 160-218 and 743-854.

The time point label, read with the paper, signifies: baseline before first vaccination. Samples from vaccinated people were obtained from the UK trials COV001 and COV002, which included a single-blind randomized controlled phase 2/3 trial of AZD1222 (ChAdOx1 nCoV-19) in healthy adults. For TCRbeta chain sequencing, PBMC samples from trial participants were taken at day 0 and at day 28 after the second dose. The CDR3 regions of human TCRbeta chains were analyzed by immunosequencing. As for how the authors treated the data: Repertoire TCRs were matched against a reference library of SARS-CoV-2-specific TCRs generated with the MIRA antigen-specificity platform. Breadth was defined as the fraction of unique TCRs that were SARS-CoV-2-associated. Depth was defined as the fraction of total T cells that were SARS-CoV-2-associated. Each spike-specific TCR was assigned to its reactive spike region and to a CD4 or CD8 class using the MIRA data. Log10-transformed breadth and depth values were compared by one-way ANOVA with Sidak's multiple comparisons tests. Not all clones reach the TCRdb copy of this immuneACCESS table, which keeps in-frame sequences only. Checked studies attribute under half of the gap to unresolved V genes and leave the rest unexplained. For V, J and clone size, that table is used; D and trimming come from the DNA. This sample is represented by 100,000 to 150,000 clones; 75% to 95% of them were singletons. Roughly 7.2% of the sample is taken by the ten largest.

This clonotype was obtained from an adult in good health. Here the chain combines TRBV28 and TRBJ2-7, with the D gene not clear enough to name. The material sequenced was peripheral blood, taken on day 0 of AZD1222 vaccination. The CDR3 amino acid sequence is: CASTPHPTGGQYF. The DNA is as follows: TGTGCCAGCACCCCTCACCCCACCGGCGGGCAGTACTTC.